Sequencing of this TCR beta chain was carried out in a study of cytomegalovirus exposure and HLA in healthy donors. V was cut by 8 bases and J by 6 bases, with 9 bases left in between. The CDR3 is made up of 11 amino acids. The germline gives CDR1 ENHRY, CDR2 SYGVKD. This PCR relied on a set of 60 Vbeta primers and 13 Jbeta primers. Sequenced by immunoSEQ multiplex PCR; TCRdb stores in-frame clones only, minus some. The sample carries approximately 260,000 clones, 80% to 90% recorded once. The chain uses TRBV10-3 and TRBJ2-3; D ambiguous. This receptor was identified in a woman aged 40 to 50 in good health and CMV-seropositive. Sequencing was performed on PBMCs. The CDR3 DNA sequence: TGTGCCATCGGCCTCGGGGATACGCAGTATTTT. Translating gives CAIGLGDTQYF.